This T cell receptor (beta chain) was sequenced for a study of vaccination effects on CD4 cells after COVID-19 (dated by TCRdb to between 2021 and 2024). Context from the whole study: Each participant got two doses of an mRNA SARS-CoV-2 vaccine, either BNT162b2 or mRNA-1273. The study compared SARS-CoV-2 spike-specific CD4+ TCR repertoires before and after mRNA vaccination in COVID-19 convalescent patients and infection-naive vaccine recipients. Cultures from other donors in the study were sequenced with the Oncomine TCR Beta short-read assay on an Illumina iSeq 100. Altogether, 10 COVID-19 convalescent patients and a handful of SARS-CoV-2-naive healthy vaccine recipients made up the full study. Paper-wide results and their limitations: The study was limited by a small number of convalescent patients, and early post-infection timepoints were lacking. In healthy vaccine recipients, vaccine-induced clones were almost all SARS-CoV-2 mono-reactive, with only 1 of 255 being cross-reactive with common cold coronaviruses. Marked clonal contraction was observed in both infection-induced and vaccine-induced clones at late post-vaccination timepoints, consistent with waning T cell responses.

According to the germline V gene, CDR1 reads MNHEY and CDR2 reads SVGEGT. The CDR3 contains 15 residues, cysteine and phenylalanine counted. Of all the DNA, just the CDR3 is kept, 45 bases in frame from base 1. The junction shows trimming of 2 bases on V and 4 bases on J, plus 14 bases between the germline ends. On this clone: Its antigen is currently not known. Base qualities were left out, and no much larger clone turns up one base away.

To identify antigen-specific CD4+ T cell clonotypes by their expansion, the ViraFEST assay first stimulated PBMC with viral peptide pools and then applied TCR sequencing. After about 10 days of culture, CD4+ T cells were isolated with the EasySep CD4+ T cell isolation kit. None of the healthy vaccine recipients had a prior SARS-CoV-2 infection, which was confirmed by nucleocapsid antibody tests that came back negative both before and after vaccination. Some 2 million PBMC per well were cultured in IMDM with approximately 5% human AB serum, around 10 IU/ml IL-2 and gentamicin, plus 10 ug/ml peptides. On days 3 and 7, half of the culture medium was replaced with fresh IL-2-containing medium. Each peptide stimulation condition was cultured in triplicate wells unless otherwise noted. PBMC were separated from whole blood using Ficoll-Paque Plus gradient centrifugation and were then either cryopreserved at -140C or used fresh. The overlapping peptide pools covered the spike proteins of SARS-CoV-2 and of the common cold coronaviruses HCoV-NL63, HCoV-OC43 and HCoV-229E. The QIAamp micro DNA kit was used to extract genomic DNA from the cultured CD4+ T cells.

Library preparation was by the immunoSEQ multiplex PCR assay. DNA from the cultured and isolated CD4+ T cells underwent TCR beta CDR3 sequencing. As for how the authors treated the data: The analysis removed non-productive TCR sequences, trimmed reads to the CDR3 region, and retained only CDR3s that were 7 or more amino acids long. Antigen-specific clonotypes were identified with the MANAFEST web app by comparing expansion in peptide wells against reference cultures. Positive clones required FDR<0.05 expansion versus reference and all other wells, odds ratio above 5, and frequency above 0.1% in two replicate wells. Cross-reactive clonotypes were defined as significantly expanded in SARS-CoV-2 spike wells and in at least one common cold coronavirus spike condition. CDR3 similarity was assessed by Levenshtein distance with the stringdist R package, and unrooted trees were built with ape in R 3.6.1. TCRdb retrieved this table from immuneACCESS and kept in-frame rearrangements only. Not all clones are present; in checked studies, unresolved V genes account for under half, and no reason is known for the remainder. The V and J calls and clone size were taken over from that table, and D and trimming were inferred from the DNA. The sample profile shows around 71,000 clones; approximately 70% of them were found once. The top ten clones comprise less than 5% of the sample.

The sequence derives from a human donor who received a COVID-19 vaccine. Sequences were derived from CD4+ T cells from PBMCs cultured with HCoV-OC43 spike peptides, sampled before COVID-19 vaccination. Read against the paper, the sample's cell subset or site label means: HCoV-OC43 spike overlapping peptide pool stimulation. The rearrangement joined TRBV6-2 or TRBV6-3 to TRBJ1-1, with TRBD1 tentatively as D gene (5 bases match). Here the CDR3 is given as CASSYGGAGSTEAFF. The nucleotide sequence reads as follows: TGTGCCAGCAGTTACGGCGGGGCAGGGAGCACTGAAGCTTTCTTT.